The 16 T cell receptor beta chains below come from one sample, sequenced in a study of blood T cell repertoires in COVID-19. Some clones are missing from TCRdb's copy, which holds only in-frame ones; the method was immunoSEQ multiplex PCR. The sample lists 310,000 or so clones; around 87% were seen once. The sample comprised peripheral blood. The receptors shown here come from a man between 65 and 85 years old with acute or convalescent COVID-19.

This sequence joins TRBV15 and TRBJ2-7; 9 bases map to TRBD2. Germline CDR1 reads LNHNV; CDR2 reads YYDKDF (reference sequence). The CDR3 runs to 16 residues. The V gene end was trimmed by 1 base and the J gene end by 3 bases; junction bases not matched to a gene: 7. The CDR3 DNA sequence: TGTGCCACCAGCAGAGGTGGCGGGGGGGCCTTCTACGAGCAGTACTTC. This encodes CATSRGGGGAFYEQYF.

This clone was counted a single time. V is TRBV4-2 and J is TRBJ2-1; 9 bases are a match to TRBD1. The CDR3 covers 16 residues. The trim removed 1 base at V and 3 bases at J, leaving 4 bases unmatched. Germline CDR1 is LGHNA and CDR2 is YNFKEQ. CDR3 residues: CASSQAGTGNYNEQFF. CDR3 coding DNA: TGTGCCAGCAGCCAAGCCGGGACAGGGAACTACAATGAGCAGTTCTTC.

The chain is built from TRBV18 and TRBJ1-2; 8 bases line up with TRBD1. J was trimmed by 6 bases and V by 3 bases; bases with no gene match: 6. Per germline, CDR1 KGHSH and CDR2 LQKENI. This CDR3 region has 14 residues. The CDR3 protein is CASSPDRESNGYTF. In DNA form, the CDR3 reads TGTGCCAGCTCACCGGACAGGGAAAGTAATGGCTACACCTTC.

V is TRBV29-1 and J is TRBJ2-5, with 7 bases lining up with TRBD2. V lost 4 bases, J lost 1 base, and 6 bases stayed unmatched. CDR1 and CDR2 from the germline V gene are SQVTM and ANQGSEA. This CDR3 has 14 amino acids. CDR3 region: CSVGELATQETQYF. Here the CDR3 DNA reads TGCAGCGTTGGGGAACTAGCGACCCAAGAGACCCAGTACTTC.

J is TRBJ2-1 and V is TRBV19; 10 nucleotides line up with TRBD2. Trimming at V came to 7 bases and at J to 2 bases, leaving 17 bases not matched to a gene. Germline CDR1 and CDR2: LNHDA and SQIVND (reference sequence). The CDR3 loop spans 19 amino acids. CDR3 nucleotides: TGTGCCAGTACTCGGACTAGCGGAGACCCTCGAATTCCCTACAATGAGCAGTTCTTC. This sequence encodes CASTRTSGDPRIPYNEQFF.

This sequence joins TRBV19 and TRBJ1-1; the D is unclear. Trimming removed 8 bases at V and 4 bases at J, with 14 bases between. Germline values: CDR1 LNHDA, CDR2 SQIVND (reference sequence). This CDR3 region has 13 residues. The CDR3 here is CASGRERSTEAFF. As DNA, the CDR3 is TGTGCCAGTGGCCGGGAGCGTAGCACTGAAGCTTTCTTT.

The chain joins TRBV11-2 to TRBJ2-3, with TRBD2 as a possible D gene (6 bases). In germline, CDR1 is SGHAT, CDR2 FQNNGV. Trimming stripped 1 base from V and 4 bases from J, with 12 bases between. There are 15 residues in the CDR3. The CDR3 nucleotides read TGTGCCAGCAGCTTAGGTTCTGTAGCGGCAGATACGCAGTATTTT. Translation: CASSLGSVAADTQYF.

DNA for the CDR3: TGTGCCAGCAGTGAGCGGACAGGGAATGCCGGGGAGCTGTTTTTT. This gives the protein CASSERTGNAGELFF. The chain carries TRBV25-1 and TRBJ2-2; 8 positions match TRBD1. Trimming removed 3 bases from V and 6 bases from J; junction bases left unmatched: 6. Germline-derived CDR1 and CDR2 are MGHDK and SYGVNS. The CDR3 is 15 amino acids. Filled out from reference TRBV25-1 and TRBJ2-2, the complete variable domain reads EADIYQTPRYLVIGTGKKITLECSQTMGHDKMYWYQQDPGMELHLIHYSYGVNSTEKGDLSSESTVSRIRTEHFPLTLESARPSHTSQYLCASSERTGNAGELFFGEGSRLTVL.

The V call is TRBV6-5, the J call TRBJ1-5; 8 bases line up with TRBD1. From germline, CDR1 is MNHEY and CDR2 SVGAGI. V was clipped by 2 bases and J by 4 bases; unmatched bases: 1. The CDR3 is 14 residues long. CDR3 region: CASSYRTGNQPQHF. The CDR3 bases are TGTGCCAGCAGTTACAGGACAGGGAATCAGCCCCAGCATTTT.

The J gene is TRBJ1-1, the V gene TRBV12-3 or TRBV12-4; TRBD1 matches 8 bases. The V segment lost 5 bases and the J segment 4 bases; nucleotides outside the gene matches: 3. The length of the CDR3 is 13 residues. The DNA for the CDR3 is TGTGCCAGCAGTAATACAGGGGGCACTGAAGCTTTCTTT. It is translated as CASSNTGGTEAFF.

This sequence joins TRBV7-2 and TRBJ1-1; D unclear. Germline CDR1 is SGHTA and CDR2 is FQGNSA. V was shortened by 5 bases and J by 1 base, with 11 bases between the two germline ends. CDR3 length: 14 amino acids. CDR3 residues: CASSPEAGNTEAFF. The DNA of the CDR3 is TGTGCCAGCAGCCCAGAGGCGGGGAACACTGAAGCTTTCTTT.

The chain joins TRBV19 to TRBJ2-7; TRBD2 aligns across 13 bases. Germline loops: CDR1 LNHDA, CDR2 SQIVND (reference sequence). J gave up 4 bases and V 4 bases, and 10 bases lay outside the gene matches. This CDR3 spans 17 amino acids. The chain's CDR3 is CASSKGTRTSGSYEQYF. In DNA, the CDR3 is TGTGCCAGTAGTAAAGGGACCCGGACTAGCGGGAGTTACGAGCAGTACTTC.

This clone was seen more than once but under ten times. V and J are TRBV5-4 and TRBJ1-5; tentative D call: TRBD1 (6 bases). Germline V gene sequence: CDR1 SGHNT, CDR2 YYREEE (reference sequence). The V and J ends lost 4 bases and 5 bases respectively, with 13 bases between them. There are 14 residues in the CDR3. CDR3 DNA: TGTGCCAGCAGCGAAGGGGGACGGGATCAGCCCCAGCATTTT. It encodes CASSEGGRDQPQHF.

This clone was counted at least ten times. The chain combines TRBV6-2 or TRBV6-3 with TRBJ2-7, with D possibly being TRBD1 (6 bases). The V gene lost 3 bases and the J gene lost 2 bases, with 11 bases spanning the gap. This CDR3 region has 14 residues. The germline V gene encodes CDR1 MNHEY and CDR2 SVGEGT. The CDR3 bases are TGTGCCAGCAGTTATACAGGGTTTGCCTACGAGCAGTACTTC. Protein: CASSYTGFAYEQYF.

This clone was seen once. The chain links TRBV9 to TRBJ2-1; the match to TRBD2 covers 7 bases. This CDR3 has 15 amino acids. Per the germline V gene, CDR1 is SGDLS and CDR2 is YYNGEE. Trimming at V came to 0 bases and at J to 4 bases, leaving 4 bases not matched to a gene. The CDR3 bases are TGTGCCAGCAGCGTAGGGAGCGGGGCTTACAATGAGCAGTTCTTC. Translation gives CASSVGSGAYNEQFF.

This clone was observed a handful of times. CDR3 DNA sequence: TGTGCCAGCAGGGAACAGGGGGCTTCGCCCGAGCAGTACTTC. Protein product: CASREQGASPEQYF. The chain links TRBV2 to TRBJ2-7, with 9 bases identical to TRBD1. Per the germline V gene, CDR1 is SNHLY and CDR2 is FYNNEI. The V segment lost 6 bases and the J segment 6 bases; nucleotides outside the gene matches: 9. CDR3 length equals 14 residues. The full variable domain, with the rest looked up from reference TRBV2 and TRBJ2-7, is EPEVTQTPSHQVTQMGQEVILRCVPISNHLYFYWYRQILGQKVEFLVSFYNNEISEKSEIFDDQFSVERPDGSNFTLKIRSTKLEDSAMYFCASREQGASPEQYFGPGTRLTVT.